The text below deals with one T cell receptor (beta chain). Its antigen is still unknown. The CDR3 loop spans 15 amino acids. Germline CDR1 SQVTM, CDR2 ANQGSEA. J lost 4 bases, V lost 8 bases, and 10 bases had no gene match. Preparation of the TCRbeta library was carried out with unique molecular identifiers. TCRdb independently ran MiXCR on the PCR reads; one entry per CDR3 protein. This sample yields about 600,000 distinct CDR3 sequences, of which roughly 23% are seen a single time; about 14% belongs to the top ten. This sample stems from a study of T-cell reconstitution after alpha-beta-depleted transplantation in children. Whole-study results and caveats: Several patients had high TCRbeta diversity at day 60; it came from surviving recipient T cells and thymic progenitors. Newly produced T cells mostly accounted for T-cell counts and diversity one year post-transplant. Reports say that about two months after transplant, the alpha-beta T cells came out of several hundred graft clones that had expanded.

The sample in question was PBMCs, mostly from graft donor cells, obtained 360 days after TCRalphabeta/CD19-depleted stem cell transplant. The chain uses TRBV29-1 and TRBJ2-1, with 11 bases fitting TRBD2. The source of this sequence is a boy under three years old who had a stem cell transplant for acute myeloid leukemia, so the T cells may come from the graft donor. CDR3 loop: CSIIAGGVRYNEQFF. The CDR3 DNA follows: TGCAGCATAATAGCGGGGGGGGTTCGGTACAATGAGCAGTTCTTC.